The present T cell receptor (beta chain) was sequenced within a study of shared clonotypes between healthy human individuals. Data came from immunoSEQ multiplex PCR; TCRdb stores just in-frame clones and leaves some out. The sample has around 1,000,000 clones, approximately 80% seen once. Germline V CDR1 and CDR2: SGHNT, YENEEA. The CDR3 is 16 residues long. J lost 4 bases, V lost 5 bases, and 11 bases had no gene match. The chain carries TRBV11-3 and TRBJ2-3, with TRBD2 matching 8 bases. The TCR sequence derives from a man between 18 and 29 years old in good health. Some clones in this sample may be carry-over from other donors' samples. The sequenced sample consisted of memory CD4+ T cells from PBMCs. Documented subset: CD45RA-negative fraction. The chain's CDR3 is CASSLGRGGLPDTQYF. The CDR3 DNA reads as TGTGCCAGCAGCCTCGGTCGCGGGGGGCTCCCAGATACGCAGTATTTT.